This note documents a single T cell receptor beta chain sequence. Antigen: not known. This entry is derived from a study of T cell repertoires in cytomegalovirus infection. The CDR3 is 13 residues long. Per the germline V gene, CDR1 is MRHNA and CDR2 is SNTAGT. The V gene lost 3 bases and the J gene lost 3 bases, with 9 bases spanning the gap. Study-wide points: HLA-C-restricted CMV clonotypes gave the most frequent clonotype in two of eight donors.

TCRdb re-called the reads with MiXCR, one entry per CDR3 protein. The data show roughly 990,000 distinct CDR3 sequences, 31% seen once. The receptor was isolated from a human donor in good health (CMV status not recorded). Some clones in this sample may be carry-over from other donors' samples. The chain employs TRBV6-4 and TRBJ2-7, with D perhaps TRBD2 (5 bases). Sample: cultured CD8+ T cells from PBMCs, taken from culture after CMV antigen stimulation. The DNA for the CDR3 is TGTGCCAGCAGTGAAGCGGTGGGCTACGAGCAGTACTTC. Translating gives CASSEAVGYEQYF.